This T cell receptor beta chain comes out of a study of blood T cells in healthy people across ages. Study-wide results and caveats: Strong correlation was found linking TCR beta diversity to naive T cell percentage.

This CDR3 is built from 14 residues. V gave up 5 bases and J gave up 1 base; unmatched junction bases: 3. In this sample, this clonotype turned up a few times. Its antigen is not identified. Sample-barcoded 5' priming and a J-beta primer mix drove a second PCR of 7 to 11 cycles. TCRdb reprocessed the 5' RACE reads with MiXCR, giving one entry per CDR3 protein. The sample lists about 800,000 distinct CDR3 sequences; roughly 25% were seen once. The same specimen was also included in a second study, on T cells of mothers and their children. From that report: Every mother produced more than 8 million TCR beta CDR3 reads, whereas every child provided several million.

This clonotype was sampled from a boy between 10 and 17 years old in good health. What was sequenced was blood. J is TRBJ2-7 and V is TRBV12-3 or TRBV12-4; 9 positions match TRBD1. The CDR3 DNA follows: TGTGCCAGCAGTATTGGACAGGGGTCCTACGAGCAGTACTTC. Encoded protein: CASSIGQGSYEQYF.